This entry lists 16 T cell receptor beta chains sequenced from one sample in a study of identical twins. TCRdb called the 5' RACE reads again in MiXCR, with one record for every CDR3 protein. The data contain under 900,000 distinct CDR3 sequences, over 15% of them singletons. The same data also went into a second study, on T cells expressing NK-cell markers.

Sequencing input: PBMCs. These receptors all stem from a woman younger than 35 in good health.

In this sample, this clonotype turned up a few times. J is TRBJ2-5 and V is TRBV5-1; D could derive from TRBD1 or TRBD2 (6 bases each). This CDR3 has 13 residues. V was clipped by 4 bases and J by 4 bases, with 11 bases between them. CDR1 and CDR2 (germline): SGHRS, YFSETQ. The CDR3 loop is CASSDRRGETQYF. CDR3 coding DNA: TGCGCCAGCAGCGACAGGCGGGGAGAGACCCAGTACTTC.

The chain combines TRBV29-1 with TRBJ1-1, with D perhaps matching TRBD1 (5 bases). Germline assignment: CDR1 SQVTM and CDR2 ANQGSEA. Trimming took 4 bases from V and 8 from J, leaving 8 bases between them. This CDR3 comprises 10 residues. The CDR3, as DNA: TGCAGCGTTGGACAGATGGAAGCTTTCTTT. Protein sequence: CSVGQMEAFF.

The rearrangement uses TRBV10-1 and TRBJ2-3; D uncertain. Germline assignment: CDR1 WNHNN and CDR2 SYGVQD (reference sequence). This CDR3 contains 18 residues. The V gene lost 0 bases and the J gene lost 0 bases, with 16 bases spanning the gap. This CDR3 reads CASSESMEISASTDTQYF. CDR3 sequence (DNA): TGCGCCAGCAGTGAGTCGATGGAAATATCGGCTAGCACAGATACGCAGTATTTT.

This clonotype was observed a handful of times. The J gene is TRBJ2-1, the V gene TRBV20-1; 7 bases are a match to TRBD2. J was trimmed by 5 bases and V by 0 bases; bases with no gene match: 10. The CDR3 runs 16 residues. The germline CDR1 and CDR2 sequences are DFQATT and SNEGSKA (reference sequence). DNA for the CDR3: TGCAGTGCTAGAGATCCTAGGCGTGCGGGAGACAATGAGCAGTTCTTC. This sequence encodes CSARDPRRAGDNEQFF.

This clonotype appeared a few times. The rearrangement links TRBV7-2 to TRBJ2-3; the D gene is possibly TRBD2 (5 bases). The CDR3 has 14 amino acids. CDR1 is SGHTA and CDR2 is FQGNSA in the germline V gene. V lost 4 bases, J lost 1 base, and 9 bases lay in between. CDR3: CASSSYSGTDTQYF. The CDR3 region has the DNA TGTGCCAGCAGCTCTTATAGCGGCACAGATACGCAGTATTTT.

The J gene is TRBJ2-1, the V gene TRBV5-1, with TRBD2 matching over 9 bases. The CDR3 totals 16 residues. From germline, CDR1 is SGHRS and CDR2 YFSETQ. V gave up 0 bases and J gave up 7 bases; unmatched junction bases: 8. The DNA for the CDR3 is TGCGCCAGCAGCTTGGCTCGGACTAGCGACCAAAATGAGCAGTTCTTC. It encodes CASSLARTSDQNEQFF.

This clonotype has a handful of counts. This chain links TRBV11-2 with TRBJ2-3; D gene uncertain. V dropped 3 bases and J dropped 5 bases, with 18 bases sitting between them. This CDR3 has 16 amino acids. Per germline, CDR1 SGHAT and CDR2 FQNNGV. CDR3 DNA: TGTGCCAGCAGCTTTGGGCCGGGTATCAATGTAGATACGCAGTATTTT. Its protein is CASSFGPGINVDTQYF.

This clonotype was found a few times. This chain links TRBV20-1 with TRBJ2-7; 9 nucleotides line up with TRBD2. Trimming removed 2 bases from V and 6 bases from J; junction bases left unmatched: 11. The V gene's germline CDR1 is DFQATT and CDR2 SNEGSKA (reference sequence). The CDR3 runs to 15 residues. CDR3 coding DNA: TGCAGTGCTAGATTCCGCGGGGGGGCATTTGGCGAGCAGTACTTC. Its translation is CSARFRGGAFGEQYF.

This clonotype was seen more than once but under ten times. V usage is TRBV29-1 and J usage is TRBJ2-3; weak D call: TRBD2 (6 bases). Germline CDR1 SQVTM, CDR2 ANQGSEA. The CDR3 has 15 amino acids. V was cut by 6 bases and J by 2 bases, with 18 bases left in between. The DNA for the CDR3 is TGCAGCGTGGGGACTGCAGTTGGGAACACAGATACGCAGTATTTT. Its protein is CSVGTAVGNTDTQYF.

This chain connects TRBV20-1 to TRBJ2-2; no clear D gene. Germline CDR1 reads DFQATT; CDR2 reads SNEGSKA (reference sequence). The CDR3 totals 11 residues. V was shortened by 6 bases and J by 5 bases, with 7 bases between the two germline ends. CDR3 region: CSAPVTGELFF. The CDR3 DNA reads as TGCAGTGCGCCAGTAACCGGGGAGCTGTTTTTT.

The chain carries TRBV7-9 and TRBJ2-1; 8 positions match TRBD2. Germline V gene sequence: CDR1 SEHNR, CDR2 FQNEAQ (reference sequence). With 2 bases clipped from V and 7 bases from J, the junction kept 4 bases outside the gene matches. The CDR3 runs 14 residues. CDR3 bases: TGTGCCAGCAGCTTAATGGCGGGAGGTAATGAGCAGTTCTTC. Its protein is CASSLMAGGNEQFF.

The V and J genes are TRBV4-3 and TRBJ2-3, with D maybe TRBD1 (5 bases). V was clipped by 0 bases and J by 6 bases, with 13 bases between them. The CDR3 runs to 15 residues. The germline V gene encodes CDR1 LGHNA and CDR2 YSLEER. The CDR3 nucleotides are TGCGCCAGCAGCCAAGACACTTGGGGCTCCGATACGCAGTATTTT. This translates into CASSQDTWGSDTQYF.

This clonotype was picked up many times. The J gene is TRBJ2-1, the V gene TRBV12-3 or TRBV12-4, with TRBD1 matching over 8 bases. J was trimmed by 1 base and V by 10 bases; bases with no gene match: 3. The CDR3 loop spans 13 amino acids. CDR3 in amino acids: CATRTGSYNEQFF. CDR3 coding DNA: TGTGCCACGAGGACAGGGTCCTACAATGAGCAGTTCTTC.

The CDR3 loop reads CASSPRVGSTSGNTIYF. The CDR3 DNA follows: TGTGCCAGCAGCCCAAGGGTCGGGTCTACCTCTGGAAACACCATATATTTT. The V gene is TRBV11-2, the J gene TRBJ1-3; D ambiguous. The CDR3 contains 17 residues. V dropped 5 bases and J dropped 0 bases, with 17 bases sitting between them. CDR1 and CDR2 (germline): SGHAT, FQNNGV.

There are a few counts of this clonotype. The CDR3 bases are TGCGCCAGCAGCTTGGAAAGCGGGTATTACAATGAGCAGTTCTTC. Its translation: CASSLESGYYNEQFF. This chain uses TRBV5-1 with TRBJ2-1; D is possibly TRBD2 (6 bases). The CDR3 loop spans 15 amino acids. Trimming left V 0 bases short and J 4 bases short, with 11 bases between. The germline CDR1 and CDR2 sequences are SGHRS and YFSETQ.

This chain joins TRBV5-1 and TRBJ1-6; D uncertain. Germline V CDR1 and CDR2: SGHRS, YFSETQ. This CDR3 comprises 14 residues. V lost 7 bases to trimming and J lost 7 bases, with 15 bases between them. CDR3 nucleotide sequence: TGCGCCAGCGGTCCGGGCAATAACAATTCACCCCTCCACTTT. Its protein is CASGPGNNNSPLHF. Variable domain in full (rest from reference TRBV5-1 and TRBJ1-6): KAGVTQTPRYLIKTRGQQVTLSCSPISGHRSVSWYQQTPGQGLQFLFEYFSETQRNKGNFPGRFSGRQFSNSRSEMNVSTLELGDSALYLCASGPGNNNSPLHFGNGTRLTVT.